These 25 T cell receptor beta chains came from one sample sequenced in a study of a mutant IDH1 vaccine in newly diagnosed glioma. The time point: week 23, last vaccination. Every single dose of the vaccine, 300 ug of mutant IDH1 20-mer peptide, came with topical imiquimod. Which antigens these TCRs recognize remains unknown. Assay: immunoSEQ multiplex PCR; the TCRdb copy retains only in-frame clones and omits some. The data hold around 85,000 clones, with approximately 85% observed a single time. Material: PBMCs, obtained from a glioma patient whose treatment included an IDH1 peptide vaccine. The receptors were sampled from a young man with glioma. Some clones in this sample may be carry-over from other donors' samples.

The chain has TRBV2 and TRBJ2-1; the D call may be TRBD1 or TRBD2 (5 bases each). Germline CDR1 SNHLY, CDR2 FYNNEI. Trimming cost V 7 bases and J 6 bases, with 16 bases left between them. CDR3 length equals 14 residues. The DNA of the CDR3 is TGTGCCAGCACCAGGGACGTTTTGGGCAATGAGCAGTTCTTC. This codes for CASTRDVLGNEQFF.

The J gene is TRBJ2-7, the V gene TRBV27, with 7 positions matching TRBD1. The CDR3 is made up of 14 amino acids. Trimming at V came to 6 bases and at J to 3 bases, leaving 8 bases not matched to a gene. Germline CDR1 reads MNHEY; CDR2 reads SMNVEV (reference sequence). The DNA of the CDR3 is TGTGCCAGCAGGACATTGGGGGACAGCTACGAGCAGTACTTC. This codes for CASRTLGDSYEQYF.

This clone was seen a single time. This chain joins TRBV6-5 and TRBJ1-3; unclear D gene. The V gene lost 0 bases and the J gene lost 4 bases, with 4 bases spanning the gap. Germline loops: CDR1 MNHEY, CDR2 SVGAGI. CDR3 size: 13 residues. CDR3 region: CASSYSRGNTIYF. The CDR3 bases are TGTGCCAGCAGTTACTCGAGAGGAAACACCATATATTTT.

The chain carries TRBV9 and TRBJ1-2, with 9 bases lining up with TRBD1. CDR3 length: 17 amino acids. The J segment lost 8 bases and the V segment lost 3 bases, leaving 17 bases of the junction unmatched. CDR1 and CDR2 (germline): SGDLS, YYNGEE. The DNA for the CDR3 is TGTGCCAGCAGCGGCGGGACAGGGCTCCCTATATCTGTGGGCTACACCTTC. Its protein product is CASSGGTGLPISVGYTF.

The chain has TRBV28 and TRBJ2-1, with D possibly called TRBD1 or TRBD2 (6 bases each). The CDR3 is made up of 15 amino acids. Germline CDR1 and CDR2: MDHEN and SYDVKM. V was cut by 5 bases and J by 0 bases, with 11 bases left in between. The CDR3 nucleotides are TGTGCCAGCAGTGTCGGGGGCCACTCCTACAATGAGCAGTTCTTC. Translating it yields CASSVGGHSYNEQFF.

The chain employs TRBV9 and TRBJ1-2, with D tentatively TRBD1 (5 bases). This CDR3 has 12 amino acids. Between the trimmed V and J ends, which lost 0 bases and 8 bases, there was a span of 8 bases. Looked up from germline, CDR1 is SGDLS and CDR2 is YYNGEE. The CDR3 bases are TGTGCCAGCAGCGTAGGCGGGGACGGCTACACCTTC. Amino acids: CASSVGGDGYTF.

This chain uses TRBV19 with TRBJ2-3; 7 bases are a match to TRBD2. Trimming at V came to 6 bases and at J to 4 bases, leaving 7 bases not matched to a gene. This CDR3 region has 14 residues. Germline lookup yields CDR1 LNHDA and CDR2 SQIVND (reference sequence). The CDR3 region has the DNA TGTGCCAGTAGCGGCGGGAGATTTGCAGATACGCAGTATTTT. This encodes CASSGGRFADTQYF.

CDR3 DNA: TGCGCCAGCAGTCAACCCAGGGAGGAGCTGTTTTTT. Translation: CASSQPREELFF. V is TRBV23-1 and J is TRBJ2-2; tentatively, D is TRBD1 (5 bases). TRBV23-1 is annotated as an ORF whose role is uncertain. The CDR3 sequence is 12 residues long. V was pared by 2 bases and J by 10 bases, with 8 bases between.

The chain combines TRBV28 with TRBJ2-1; 7 bases align to TRBD2. The trim removed 5 bases at V and 9 bases at J, leaving 13 bases unmatched. Germline loops: CDR1 MDHEN, CDR2 SYDVKM. CDR3 length: 15 residues. The CDR3 sequence is CASSPPRGRAGEQFF. The DNA for the CDR3 is TGTGCCAGCAGTCCGCCTCGGGGGAGGGCGGGTGAGCAGTTCTTC.

This chain connects TRBV6-5 to TRBJ2-5, with 10 positions matching TRBD2. The last part of the DNA fits TRBJ2-7 better; the J call may be wrong. Germline CDR1 MNHEY, CDR2 SVGAGI. This CDR3 has 15 residues. CDR3 sequence: CASSRGTSADYEQYF. CDR3 DNA sequence: TGTGCCAGCAGCCGGGGGACTAGCGCTGACTACGAGCAGTACTTC.

Only one count was recorded for this clone. The chain recombines TRBV4-3 with TRBJ1-2; no reliable D call. The ends were cut back, 4 bases at V and 1 base at J, with 13 bases in the middle. From germline, CDR1 is LGHNA and CDR2 YSLEER. CDR3 length: 15 amino acids. The CDR3 DNA reads as TGCGCCAGCAGCCCCTCCCCGAAGATTAACTATGGCTACACCTTC. Its protein product is CASSPSPKINYGYTF.

Only one count was recorded for this clone. The CDR3 sequence is CASSGLGQYYEQYF. The CDR3 DNA is TGCGCCAGCAGCGGATTGGGACAGTACTACGAGCAGTACTTC. J is TRBJ2-7 and V is TRBV5-1; the match to TRBD1 covers 7 bases. CDR3 length: 14 residues. J was trimmed by 3 bases and V by 4 bases; bases with no gene match: 7. CDR1 is SGHRS and CDR2 is YFSETQ in the germline V gene.

The CDR3 is CASSSGTGRGETQYF. The CDR3, as DNA: TGTGCCAGCAGCTCCGGGACGGGCAGGGGCGAGACCCAGTACTTC. V gene TRBV5-4 combines with J gene TRBJ2-5; D is possibly TRBD1 (6 bases). This CDR3 is built from 15 residues. Germline-derived CDR1 and CDR2 are SGHNT and YYREEE (reference sequence). V was cut by 3 bases and J by 5 bases, with 17 bases left in between.

CDR3 DNA: TGTGCCATCCTCAGACGGGAGCGAGTCGGCACAGATACGCAGTATTTT. Protein product: CAILRRERVGTDTQYF. This chain links TRBV21-1 with TRBJ2-3; the DNA was not used to check the table's D call, TRBD2. TRBV21-1 is reported as a pseudogene. The CDR3 extends over 16 amino acids.

The chain is built from TRBV7-9 and TRBJ1-5; tentative D call: TRBD1 (5 bases). Looked up from germline, CDR1 is SEHNR and CDR2 is FQNEAQ (reference sequence). There are 14 residues in the CDR3. Trimming took off 5 bases at V and 4 bases at J, with 12 bases between the two ends. Here the CDR3 DNA reads TGTGCCAGCAGCCCGGACATTGTAAATCAGCCCCAGCATTTT. Amino acid sequence: CASSPDIVNQPQHF. The full variable domain, its missing parts supplied by reference TRBV7-9 and TRBJ1-5, is DTGVSQNPRHKITKRGQNVTFRCDPISEHNRLYWYRQTLGQGPEFLTYFQNEAQLEKSRLLSDRFSAERPKGSFSTLEIQRTEQGDSAMYLCASSPDIVNQPQHFGDGTRLSIL.

The chain carries TRBV19 and TRBJ2-3; TRBD1 matches 12 bases. The CDR3 contains 15 residues. Germline trimming cut 10 bases from V and 4 bases from J; bases unmatched to any gene: 9. Per the germline V gene, CDR1 is LNHDA and CDR2 is SQIVND (reference sequence). The CDR3 sequence is CATSWDRGPPDTQYF. Here the CDR3 DNA reads TGTGCCACTTCCTGGGACAGGGGGCCGCCAGATACGCAGTATTTT.

This chain connects TRBV30 to TRBJ1-3; no clear D. There are 12 residues in the CDR3. Germline V lookup: CDR1 GTSNPN, CDR2 SVGIG (reference sequence). The V gene lost 2 bases and the J gene lost 7 bases, with 9 bases spanning the gap. The CDR3: CAWSRTDNTIYF. As DNA, the CDR3 is TGTGCCTGGAGTCGGACGGACAACACCATATATTTT. Filled out from reference TRBV30 and TRBJ1-3, the complete variable domain reads SQTIHQWPATLVQPVGSPLSLECTVEGTSNPNLYWYRQAAGRGLQLLFYSVGIGQISSEVPQNLSASRPQDRQFILSSKKLLLSDSGFYLCAWSRTDNTIYFGEGSWLTVV.

V usage is TRBV7-2 and J usage is TRBJ1-2; 8 positions agree with TRBD1. Germline V gene data show CDR1 as SGHTA and CDR2 as FQGNSA. The V and J ends lost 3 bases and 8 bases, in that order; junction bases with no gene match: 17. The CDR3 has 17 amino acids. The CDR3 nucleotides are TGTGCCAGCAGCTTCGGACAGGGCCCGACCGGGTTGACGGGCTACACCTTC. Its translation is CASSFGQGPTGLTGYTF.

This clone was seen a handful of times. V and J are TRBV9 and TRBJ2-6; a possible D gene is TRBD1 (6 bases). The CDR3 loop spans 14 amino acids. Germline V gene data show CDR1 as SGDLS and CDR2 as YYNGEE. Trimming took 3 bases from V and 2 from J, leaving 6 bases between them. This CDR3 reads CASSGTAGANVLTF. For the CDR3, the DNA is TGTGCCAGCAGCGGGACAGCTGGGGCCAACGTCCTGACTTTC.

V gene TRBV7-9 combines with J gene TRBJ2-5; D may be TRBD2 (6 bases). This CDR3 is built from 14 residues. Germline CDR1 and CDR2: SEHNR and FQNEAQ (reference sequence). V was pared by 5 bases and J by 3 bases, with 13 bases between. CDR3 sequence (DNA): TGTGCCAGCAGCACGGGACTCCGAAAAGAGACCCAGTACTTC. The encoded protein is CASSTGLRKETQYF.

The rearrangement links TRBV28 to TRBJ1-1; 8 nucleotides agree with TRBD1. Trimming at V came to 6 bases and at J to 4 bases, leaving 7 bases not matched to a gene. Germline loops: CDR1 MDHEN, CDR2 SYDVKM. The CDR3 totals 14 residues. This CDR3 is CASSQTTGGTEAFF. Here the CDR3 DNA reads TGTGCCAGCAGCCAAACAACAGGGGGCACTGAAGCTTTCTTT.

This clone showed up just once. This chain links TRBV11-3 with TRBJ2-1, with 7 bases aligning to TRBD2. Looked up from germline, CDR1 is SGHNT and CDR2 is YENEEA. Germline trimming cut 2 bases from V and 0 bases from J; bases unmatched to any gene: 4. CDR3 length equals 16 residues. The CDR3 sequence is CASSLYGGSSYNEQFF. The DNA for the CDR3 is TGTGCCAGCAGCTTATATGGCGGGAGCTCCTACAATGAGCAGTTCTTC.

The rearrangement joins TRBV5-6 to TRBJ2-7; 7 bases map to TRBD1. The length of the CDR3 is 16 residues. V trimming: 0 bases; J trimming: 3 bases; junction bases outside the gene matches: 9. Germline-derived CDR1 and CDR2 are SGHDT and YYEEEE. The CDR3: CASSLGQGTSHYEQYF. DNA of the CDR3: TGTGCCAGCAGCTTGGGACAGGGAACTTCCCACTACGAGCAGTACTTC.

The chain employs TRBV6-1 and TRBJ1-1; D unresolved. In germline, CDR1 is MNHNS, CDR2 SASEGT. The CDR3 is 12 residues long. V lost 2 bases and J lost 11, with 12 bases in between. CDR3 coding DNA: TGTGCCAGCAGTGAATTAGTGTCGCGGGCTTTCTTT. This translates into CASSELVSRAFF.

The V call is TRBV20-1, the J call TRBJ2-5; D is uncertain. The DNA end is a closer match to TRBJ2-7, so the J assignment may be wrong. Germline V gene data show CDR1 as DFQATT and CDR2 as SNEGSKA (reference sequence). The CDR3 sequence is 11 residues long. CDR3 bases: TGCAGTGCTCACCTAAACTACGAGCAGTACTTC. It codes for CSAHLNYEQYF.